This T cell receptor (beta chain) is drawn from a study of identical twins. Germline V gene lookup returns CDR1 LNHDA and CDR2 SQIVND (reference sequence). The CDR3 consists of 15 residues. The V end was cut by 2 bases, the J end by 4 bases, with 11 bases between. Overall study findings and caveats: Zero-insertion analyses were open to partial confounding by invariant MAIT and iNKT cells.

TCRdb re-derived calls from the 5' RACE reads in MiXCR, one entry per CDR3 protein. Among 500,000 to 650,000 distinct CDR3 sequences listed, about a fifth were seen once. Details on this clonotype: What it recognizes is unknown.

Everyone who donated was a healthy Caucasian. This sample also appeared in a second study, on yellow fever vaccine responses in identical twins.

This TCR was recovered from a woman between 18 and 29 years old in good health. V gene TRBV19 combines with J gene TRBJ2-2, with TRBD2 as a possible D gene (6 bases). The specimen was CD4+ T cells sorted from blood. This CDR3 reads CASSIRTTSTGELFF. The CDR3 DNA reads TGTGCCAGTAGTATAAGGACTACCAGCACCGGGGAGCTGTTTTTT.